This is a list of T cell receptor beta chains from one sample in a study of cytomegalovirus exposure and HLA in healthy donors. TCRdb's copy holds only in-frame clones and misses some; the assay was immunoSEQ multiplex PCR. Of approximately 270,000 clones in the sample, more than 85% were seen once. The source material was PBMCs. The receptors shown here come from a man between 18 and 29 years old in good health and CMV-seropositive. The CDR3 runs from the conserved cysteine through the conserved F or W. A D gene is named only where the DNA matches it firmly. Rows give clone size only sometimes, using once, few, many, or a class for an expanded clone.

clone size,J gene,D gene,V gene,CDR3 protein,CDR3 DNA
-,TRBJ1-5,-,TRBV28,CASTPGFGQPQHF,TGTGCCAGCACCCCTGGATTCGGTCAGCCCCAGCATTTT
-,TRBJ1-1,-,TRBV28,CASRHGNTEAFF,TGTGCCAGCAGACACGGGAACACTGAAGCTTTCTTT
-,TRBJ2-7,-,TRBV19,CASSIEDGSARQYF,TGTGCCAGTAGTATAGAAGACGGGAGCGCTAGGCAGTACTTC
-,TRBJ1-1,TRBD1,TRBV5-4,CASSLGFEGGYTEAFF,TGTGCCAGCAGCTTGGGTTTCGAAGGGGGCTACACTGAAGCTTTCTTT
-,TRBJ1-4,-,TRBV25-1,CASSRQLNEKLFF,TGTGCCAGCAGTCGACAGCTTAATGAAAAACTGTTTTTT
-,TRBJ2-3,-,TRBV5-1,CASSFFSTDTQYF,TGCGCCAGCAGCTTCTTTAGCACAGATACGCAGTATTTT
few,TRBJ2-7,-,TRBV15,CATSRDQEGYYEQYF,TGTGCCACCAGCAGAGATCAGGAGGGCTATTACGAGCAGTACTTC
-,TRBJ1-5,-,TRBV7-3,CASRGYSNQPQHF,TGTGCCAGCAGGGGGTATAGCAATCAGCCCCAGCATTTT
few,TRBJ1-5,-,TRBV15,CATSRDQVRGQPQHF,TGTGCCACCAGCAGAGATCAGGTCAGGGGCCAGCCCCAGCATTTT
-,TRBJ1-1,-,TRBV10-3,CAIRPNSDFLGTEAFF,TGTGCCATCAGACCCAATAGCGACTTTCTGGGAACTGAAGCTTTCTTT
-,TRBJ2-2,-,TRBV9,CASSVWSNTGELFF,TGTGCCAGCAGCGTATGGAGCAACACCGGGGAGCTGTTTTTT
-,TRBJ2-7,TRBD2,TRBV6-1,CASSEGLAGGYEQYF,TGTGCCAGCAGTGAAGGCCTAGCGGGAGGCTACGAGCAGTACTTC
-,TRBJ2-5,-,TRBV28,CASSSGKETQYF,TGTGCCAGCAGTTCAGGGAAAGAGACCCAGTACTTC
once,TRBJ2-3,-,TRBV27,CASASTEPTDTQYF,TGTGCCAGCGCCTCAACAGAGCCCACAGATACGCAGTATTTT
few,TRBJ2-2,-,TRBV2,CASSVQRNTGELFF,TGTGCCAGCAGTGTTCAACGGAACACCGGGGAGCTGTTTTTT
-,TRBJ1-2,-,TRBV10-3,CAIRGQLYGYGYTF,TGTGCCATCAGGGGACAACTGTACGGCTATGGCTACACCTTC
-,TRBJ1-1,TRBD1,TRBV4-1,CASSQGDRVGTEAFF,TGCGCCAGCAGCCAAGGGGACAGGGTGGGCACTGAAGCTTTCTTT
-,TRBJ1-3,TRBD1,TRBV10-3,CAISDLRGQTSSGNTIYF,TGTGCCATCAGTGACCTACGGGGACAGACTAGCTCTGGAAACACCATATATTTT
-,TRBJ1-5,-,TRBV6-5,CASSPTQGQPQHF,TGTGCCAGCAGCCCCACGCAGGGGCAGCCCCAGCATTTT
-,TRBJ2-7,-,TRBV7-8,CASSLAPTSSYEQYF,TGTGCCAGCAGCTTAGCACCGACTAGCTCCTACGAGCAGTACTTC
-,TRBJ1-5,-,TRBV6-5,CASSARVWGNQPQHF,TGTGCCAGCAGCGCTCGAGTTTGGGGCAATCAGCCCCAGCATTTT
-,TRBJ2-2,TRBD2,TRBV5-1,CASSFSGMNTGELFF,TGCGCCAGCAGCTTTAGCGGGATGAACACCGGGGAGCTGTTTTTT
once,TRBJ2-5,TRBD2,TRBV4-3,CASSQDGASGSRETQYF,TGCGCCAGCAGCCAAGATGGGGCTAGCGGGAGCAGGGAGACCCAGTACTTC
-,TRBJ2-1,-,TRBV1,CTSSQVRALDNEQFF,TGCACCAGCAGCCAAGTCAGAGCCCTCGACAATGAGCAGTTCTTC
-,TRBJ2-7,-,TRBV11-2,CASSLAGPYEQYF,TGTGCCAGCAGCTTAGCTGGGCCCTACGAGCAGTACTTC